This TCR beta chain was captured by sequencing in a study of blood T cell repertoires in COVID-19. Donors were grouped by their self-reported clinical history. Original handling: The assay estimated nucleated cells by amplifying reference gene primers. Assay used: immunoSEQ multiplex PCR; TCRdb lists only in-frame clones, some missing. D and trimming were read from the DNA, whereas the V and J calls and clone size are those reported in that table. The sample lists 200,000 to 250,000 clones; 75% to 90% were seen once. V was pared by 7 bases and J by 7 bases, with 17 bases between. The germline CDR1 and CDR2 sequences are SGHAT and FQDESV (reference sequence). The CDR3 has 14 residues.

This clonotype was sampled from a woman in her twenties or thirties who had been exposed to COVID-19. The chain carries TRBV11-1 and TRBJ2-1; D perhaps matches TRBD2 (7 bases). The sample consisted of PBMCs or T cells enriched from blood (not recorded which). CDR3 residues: CASTPQRGGNEQFF. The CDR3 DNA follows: TGTGCCAGCACCCCACAGAGGGGGGGGAATGAGCAGTTCTTC.